This T cell receptor (beta chain) was captured by sequencing in a study of Ad26.COV2.S vaccination and SARS-CoV-2 variants. On the study more broadly: Into the muscle, Ad26.COV2.S was dosed once or twice, 56 days apart. Study-level points and caveats: Placebo recipients showed lower spike-specific TCR breadth than vaccinees. People who got the vaccine or the placebo had similar non-spike TCR breadth.

This clone was recorded only once. What it binds is not known. Other DNA variants within this sample encode the same CDR3. The treatment denotes: some 20 received Ad26.COV2.S at low or high dose, single or two shots; five or six received placebo; per-sample allocation not given. Each sample was drawn 63 days after the first injection (of vaccine or placebo). Sequencing used immunoSEQ multiplex PCR; TCRdb keeps in-frame clones, though not all of them. The sample holds roughly 350,000 clones, 80% to 90% seen once. Germline V CDR1 and CDR2: MDHEN, SYDVKM. CDR3 length: 14 residues. J lost 5 bases, V lost 7 bases, and 11 bases had no gene match.

Sequences were derived from peripheral blood, sampled in a trial of Ad26.COV2.S vaccine versus placebo. V and J are TRBV28 and TRBJ2-7, with 7 bases aligning to TRBD1. The clonotype originates from a person between 18 and 60 years old who received the Ad26.COV2.S COVID-19 vaccine or a placebo. In DNA, the CDR3 is TGTGCCAGCAATCCGACAGGGACACGAAACGAGCAGTACTTC. Its translation is CASNPTGTRNEQYF.